The T cell receptor (beta chain) under discussion was sequenced for a study of shared clonotypes between healthy human individuals. General study findings and limits: It was the non-shared clonotypes that had lower generation probabilities than clonotypes shared by all four donors.

A remark on this clone: Its antigen remains unidentified.

Measured with immunoSEQ multiplex PCR; TCRdb has only the in-frame clones, and not every one. The sample lists around 620,000 clones, roughly 95% occurring once. The germline V gene encodes CDR1 MGHRA and CDR2 YSYEKL. With 0 bases removed from V and 2 bases from J, the gap between germline ends came to 11 bases. The CDR3 consists of 15 residues. Naive CD8 cells lacked CD45RO, underwent positive selection for CCR7 and left out terminally differentiated effector memory CD45RA+ cells. The sample consisted of naive CD8+ T cells sorted from blood. V is TRBV4-1 and J is TRBJ2-7; D is tentatively TRBD1 or TRBD2 (5 bases each). The receptor's source is a woman aged 25 to 39 in good health. The CDR3 reads CASSQELGETYEQYF. The DNA of the CDR3 is TGCGCCAGCAGCCAAGAATTAGGGGAGACCTACGAGCAGTACTTC.